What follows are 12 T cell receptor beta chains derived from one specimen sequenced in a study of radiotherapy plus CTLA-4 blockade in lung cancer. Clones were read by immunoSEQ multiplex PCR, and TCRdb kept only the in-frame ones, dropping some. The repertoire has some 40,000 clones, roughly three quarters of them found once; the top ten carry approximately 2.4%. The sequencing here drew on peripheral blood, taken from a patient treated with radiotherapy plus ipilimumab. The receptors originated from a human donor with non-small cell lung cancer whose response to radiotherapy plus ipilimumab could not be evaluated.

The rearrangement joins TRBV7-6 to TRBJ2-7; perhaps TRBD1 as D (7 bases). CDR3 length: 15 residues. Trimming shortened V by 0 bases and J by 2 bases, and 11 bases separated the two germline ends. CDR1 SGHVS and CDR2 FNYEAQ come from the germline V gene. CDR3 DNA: TGTGCCAGCAGCTTAGCTGGCAGGGGGGCCTACGAGCAGTACTTC. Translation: CASSLAGRGAYEQYF.

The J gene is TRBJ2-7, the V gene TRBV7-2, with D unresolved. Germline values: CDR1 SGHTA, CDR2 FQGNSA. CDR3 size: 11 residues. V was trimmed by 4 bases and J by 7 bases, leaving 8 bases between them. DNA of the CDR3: TGTGCCAGCAGCTCCAGAAGAGAGCAGTACTTC. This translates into CASSSRREQYF.

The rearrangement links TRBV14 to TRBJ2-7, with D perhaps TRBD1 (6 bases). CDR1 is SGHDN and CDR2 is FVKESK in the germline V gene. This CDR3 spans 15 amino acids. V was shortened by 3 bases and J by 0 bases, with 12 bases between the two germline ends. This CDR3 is CASSQLGQLSYEQYF. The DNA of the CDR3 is TGTGCCAGCAGCCAGCTGGGACAACTCTCCTACGAGCAGTACTTC.

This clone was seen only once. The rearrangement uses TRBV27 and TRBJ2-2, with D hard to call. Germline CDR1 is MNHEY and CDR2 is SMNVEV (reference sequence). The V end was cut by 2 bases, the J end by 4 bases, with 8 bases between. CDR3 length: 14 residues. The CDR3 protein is CASSLPPGTGELFF. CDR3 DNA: TGTGCCAGCAGTTTACCCCCCGGCACCGGGGAGCTGTTTTTT.

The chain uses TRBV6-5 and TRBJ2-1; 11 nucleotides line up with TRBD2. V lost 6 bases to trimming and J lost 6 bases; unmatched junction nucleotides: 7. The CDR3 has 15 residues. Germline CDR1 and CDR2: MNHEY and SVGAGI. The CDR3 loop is CASRGVLAGANEQFF. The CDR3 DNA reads TGTGCCAGCAGGGGGGTACTAGCGGGGGCCAATGAGCAGTTCTTC.

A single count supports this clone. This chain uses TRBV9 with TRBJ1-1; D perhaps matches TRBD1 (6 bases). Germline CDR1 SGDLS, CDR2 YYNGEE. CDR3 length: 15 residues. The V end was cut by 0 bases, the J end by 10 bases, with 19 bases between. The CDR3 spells CASSVDEGRGRRAFF. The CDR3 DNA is TGTGCCAGCAGCGTAGATGAGGGCAGGGGAAGAAGAGCTTTCTTT.

The chain's CDR3 is CASSTTRFRETQYF. The CDR3 DNA reads TGTGCCAGCAGTACGACTAGATTCCGGGAGACCCAGTACTTC. The rearrangement uses TRBV6-5 and TRBJ2-5, with D tentatively TRBD2 (6 bases). The CDR3 totals 14 residues. The V end lost 5 bases, the J end lost 5 bases, and 15 bases lay between the germline ends. The germline gives CDR1 MNHEY, CDR2 SVGAGI.

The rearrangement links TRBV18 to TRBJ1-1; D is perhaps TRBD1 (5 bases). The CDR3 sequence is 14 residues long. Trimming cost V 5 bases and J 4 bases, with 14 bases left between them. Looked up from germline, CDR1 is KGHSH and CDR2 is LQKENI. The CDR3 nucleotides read TGTGCCAGCTCAGGGTTCACCGGGGGCACTGAAGCTTTCTTT. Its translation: CASSGFTGGTEAFF.

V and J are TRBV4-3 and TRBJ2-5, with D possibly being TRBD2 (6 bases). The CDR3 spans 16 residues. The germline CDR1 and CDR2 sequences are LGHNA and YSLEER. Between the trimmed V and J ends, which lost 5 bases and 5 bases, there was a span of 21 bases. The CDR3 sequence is CASSSSPLRAGETQYF. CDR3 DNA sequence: TGCGCCAGCAGCTCTTCTCCTCTGCGGGCGGGGGAGACCCAGTACTTC.

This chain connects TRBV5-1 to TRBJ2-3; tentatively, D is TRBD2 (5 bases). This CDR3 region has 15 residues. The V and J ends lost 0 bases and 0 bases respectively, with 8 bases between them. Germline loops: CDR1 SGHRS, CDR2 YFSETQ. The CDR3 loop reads CASSLASGSTDTQYF. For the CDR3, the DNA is TGCGCCAGCAGCTTGGCGAGCGGTAGCACAGATACGCAGTATTTT. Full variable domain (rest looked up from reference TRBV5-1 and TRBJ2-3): KAGVTQTPRYLIKTRGQQVTLSCSPISGHRSVSWYQQTPGQGLQFLFEYFSETQRNKGNFPGRFSGRQFSNSRSEMNVSTLELGDSALYLCASSLASGSTDTQYFGPGTRLTVL.

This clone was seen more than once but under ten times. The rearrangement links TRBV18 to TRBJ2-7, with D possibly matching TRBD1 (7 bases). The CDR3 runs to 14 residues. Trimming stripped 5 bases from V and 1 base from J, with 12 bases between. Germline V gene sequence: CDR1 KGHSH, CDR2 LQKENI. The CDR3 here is CASSSQGGSYEQYF. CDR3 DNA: TGTGCCAGCTCAAGCCAGGGGGGATCCTACGAGCAGTACTTC.

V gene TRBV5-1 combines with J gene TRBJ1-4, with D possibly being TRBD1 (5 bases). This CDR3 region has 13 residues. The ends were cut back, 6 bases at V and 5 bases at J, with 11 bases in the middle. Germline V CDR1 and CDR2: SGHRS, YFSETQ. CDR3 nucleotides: TGCGCCAGCACCGACAGTCCAAATGAAAAACTGTTTTTT. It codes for CASTDSPNEKLFF.